A selection of T cell receptor beta chains follows, all from one sample in a study of TIL therapy for anti-PD-1-resistant metastatic lung cancer. Measured with immunoSEQ multiplex PCR; TCRdb has only the in-frame clones, and not every one. This sample yields about 50,000 clones, of which 70% to 85% are seen a single time; 5.6% belongs to the top ten. Specimen: tumor tissue, collected at baseline. Source of these receptors: a person aged 25 to 80 with non-small cell lung cancer. Each CDR3 is given with its conserved first and last residue. Fields, in order: V gene, J gene, CDR3 protein.

TRBV5-1,TRBJ1-5,CASSLEGDSNQPQHF
TRBV15,TRBJ1-6,CATSRDSLYNSPLHF
TRBV6-6,TRBJ2-3,CASRRDTQYF
TRBV6-5,TRBJ2-3,CASTAGLAGGTQYF
TRBV9,TRBJ2-3,CASSAPETFNADTQYF
TRBV11-2,TRBJ2-3,CAGSPLGDTQYF
TRBV5-6,TRBJ2-1,CASSPPEGWGEQFF
TRBV19,TRBJ1-2,CASSPDQGQGHSGYTF
TRBV10-3,TRBJ1-6,CAIGEGLSPLHF
TRBV7-2,TRBJ2-4,CASSLSSGGIKYF
TRBV2,TRBJ1-2,CASSFPGVGPEGYTF
TRBV5-1,TRBJ1-1,CASSRPLGDTEAFF
TRBV6-5,TRBJ1-5,CASSFFRAQPQHF
TRBV7-9,TRBJ2-7,CASGLGGEQYF
TRBV25-1,TRBJ1-1,CASSVFGTGNTEAFF